These 8 T cell receptor beta chains originate from one sample sequenced in a study of blood T cells in healthy people across ages. The use of a sample-barcoded 5' primer and a J-beta primer mix characterized a second PCR of roughly 7 to 11 cycles. Via MiXCR, TCRdb re-called the 5' RACE reads, giving one row per CDR3 protein. The sample gives about 1.8 million distinct CDR3 sequences, around 50% of which show up once; 2.1% is in the top ten. Sequencing was carried out using blood. These receptors were collected from a woman aged 40 to 50 in good health.

The chain is built from TRBV3-1 and TRBJ1-1; D ambiguous. Deletions cut 6 bases from V and 4 bases from J, with 9 bases between. The CDR3 is 12 amino acids. Germline V lookup: CDR1 LGHDT, CDR2 YNNKEL (reference sequence). In DNA, the CDR3 is TGTGCCAGCAGGACCTATGGCACTGAAGCTTTCTTT. This sequence encodes CASRTYGTEAFF.

This chain joins TRBV3-1 and TRBJ2-1, with D possibly matching TRBD1 (6 bases). The J call may not be correct, given that the DNA end is closer to TRBJ2-7. The germline gives CDR1 LGHDT, CDR2 YNNKEL (reference sequence). This CDR3 is built from 17 residues. Written as DNA, the CDR3 is TGTGCCAGCAGCCAAGATACCGGGGCAGGGGTTTGCGACGAGCAGTACTTC. This gives the protein CASSQDTGAGVCDEQYF.

The sample holds a few counts of this clonotype. V is TRBV5-5 and J is TRBJ2-7, with D possibly TRBD1 on 6 matching bases. CDR3 length: 13 residues. Germline-derived CDR1 and CDR2 are SGHKS and YYEKEE (reference sequence). Trimming cost V 1 base and J 5 bases, with 10 bases left between them. DNA for the CDR3: TGTGCCAGCAGCTTGAACAGGGAGAACGAGCAGTACTTC. Encoded protein: CASSLNRENEQYF.

The rearrangement links TRBV7-2 to TRBJ1-1; 7 nucleotides match TRBD1. Trimming at V came to 8 bases and at J to 1 base, leaving 19 bases not matched to a gene. Germline V gives CDR1 SGHTA, CDR2 FQGNSA. CDR3 length equals 18 residues. CDR3 sequence: CASDLGPTGFLGNTEAFF. The CDR3 DNA reads TGTGCCAGCGACCTAGGCCCGACAGGGTTTTTGGGGAACACTGAAGCTTTCTTT.

The chain recombines TRBV6-2 or TRBV6-3 with TRBJ1-5, with 7 bases fitting TRBD1. The trim removed 8 bases at V and 0 bases at J, leaving 4 bases unmatched. The length of the CDR3 is 14 residues. Germline V gene data show CDR1 as MNHEY and CDR2 as SVGEGT. CDR3 amino acids: CASRGQISNQPQHF. The CDR3 bases are TGTGCCAGCCGGGGACAGATTAGCAATCAGCCCCAGCATTTT.

This clonotype was detected only a few times. V usage is TRBV6-6 and J usage is TRBJ2-7, with D possibly matching TRBD1 (5 bases). The CDR3 covers 14 residues. V lost 6 bases, J lost 5 bases, and 17 bases lay in between. Germline V gene lookup returns CDR1 MNHNY and CDR2 SVGAGI (reference sequence). The DNA of the CDR3 is TGTGCCAGCAGCCAAGGGGTATTTCCCCACGAGCAGTACTTC. Its protein is CASSQGVFPHEQYF.

This clonotype was counted only a few times. V is TRBV29-1 and J is TRBJ2-7; 7 bases fit TRBD1. In germline, CDR1 is SQVTM, CDR2 ANQGSEA. V lost 5 bases, J lost 4 bases, and 8 bases stayed unmatched. The CDR3 is 13 amino acids. CDR3 sequence: CSVRQGPQYEQYF. In DNA, the CDR3 is TGCAGCGTTCGACAGGGACCCCAATACGAGCAGTACTTC.

This clonotype was counted a few times. The CDR3 sequence: CASSRGLAGGTYNEQFF. The CDR3 region has the DNA TGTGCCAGCAGTAGGGGACTAGCGGGGGGGACGTACAATGAGCAGTTCTTC. J is TRBJ2-1 and V is TRBV12-3 or TRBV12-4, with 16 bases identical to TRBD2. V lost 5 bases and J lost 4; bases outside the gene matches: 5. The CDR3 is made up of 17 amino acids.